Below are 26 T cell receptor beta chains sequenced from a single sample in a study of cytomegalovirus exposure and HLA in healthy donors. The PCR used 60 Vbeta and 13 Jbeta primers. The repertoire was sequenced with immunoSEQ multiplex PCR; TCRdb's copy has only in-frame clones and lacks some. The sample contains approximately 200,000 clones, roughly 77% of which appear only once. Sequenced material: PBMCs. Receptor source: a woman aged 25-40 years in good health and CMV-seropositive.

The chain uses TRBV11-3 and TRBJ2-1; D remains unclear. In germline, CDR1 is SGHNT, CDR2 YENEEA. The V gene lost 3 bases and the J gene lost 5 bases, with 8 bases spanning the gap. The CDR3 spans 13 residues. CDR3 sequence (DNA): TGTGCCAGCAGCTTTAGCCGGGACAATGAGCAGTTCTTC. It specifies CASSFSRDNEQFF. The variable domain in full, with the rest retrieved from reference TRBV11-3 and TRBJ2-1, is EAGVVQSPRYKIIEKKQPVAFWCNPISGHNTLYWYLQNLGQGPELLIRYENEEAVDDSQLPKDRFSAERLKGVDSTLKIQPAELGDSAVYLCASSFSRDNEQFFGPGTRLTVL.

Comments on this clone: A junction boundary mismatches the germline segment, possibly from a read error. Other DNA sequences in this sample translate to the same CDR3. CDR3 in amino acids: CASSLVSGTRMNTEAFF. The CDR3 nucleotides read TGTGCCAGCAGCTTAGTCTCCGGGACACGGATGAATACTGAAGCTTTCTTT. This chain uses TRBV7-2 with TRBJ1-1, with a tentative D call TRBD1 (6 bases). From germline, CDR1 is SGHTA and CDR2 FQGNSA. The length of the CDR3 is 17 residues.

This clone was observed once. The chain is built from TRBV2 and TRBJ1-5; D is uncertain. Germline assignment: CDR1 SNHLY and CDR2 FYNNEI. Deletions cut 6 bases from V and 0 bases from J, with 9 bases between. There are 14 residues in the CDR3. Written as DNA, the CDR3 is TGTGCCAGCAGATCCCACACTAGCAATCAGCCCCAGCATTTT. This sequence encodes CASRSHTSNQPQHF.

The chain carries TRBV4-1 and TRBJ2-2; 11 nucleotides line up with TRBD2. The CDR3 spans 17 residues. The ends lost 2 bases at V and 6 bases at J; junction bases unmatched: 8. Germline-derived CDR1 and CDR2 are MGHRA and YSYEKL. CDR3 sequence reads: CASSQHIAGGPSGELFF. The CDR3 DNA sequence: TGCGCCAGCAGCCAACACATAGCGGGAGGGCCTTCCGGGGAGCTGTTTTTT.

This clone appeared a single time. The chain employs TRBV11-2 and TRBJ2-5, with TRBD2 matching 8 bases. The CDR3 is 13 amino acids. CDR1 is SGHAT and CDR2 is FQNNGV in the germline V gene. With V trimmed by 7 bases and J by 11 bases, 12 bases remained unmatched. The CDR3 protein is CASTPGRAREQYF. The CDR3 nucleotides are TGTGCCAGCACCCCCGGGAGGGCCAGGGAGCAGTACTTC.

This clone has a handful of counts. V and J are TRBV7-2 and TRBJ2-1; unclear D gene. Deletions cut 1 base from V and 0 bases from J, with 10 bases between. The CDR3 runs 16 residues. CDR1 and CDR2 from the germline V gene are SGHTA and FQGNSA. The CDR3 region is CASSLVASSSYNEQFF. As DNA, the CDR3 is TGTGCCAGCAGCTTAGTCGCGTCAAGCTCCTACAATGAGCAGTTCTTC. Looking up the rest from reference TRBV7-2 and TRBJ2-1 gives the full variable domain: GAGVSQSPSNKVTEKGKDVELRCDPISGHTALYWYRQSLGQGLEFLIYFQGNSAPDKSGLPSDRFSAERTGGSVSTLTIQRTQQEDSAVYLCASSLVASSSYNEQFFGPGTRLTVL.

The gene calls are TRBV5-1 and TRBJ2-2, with TRBD2 matching 12 bases. J gave up 2 bases and V 5 bases, and 4 bases lay outside the gene matches. The CDR3 totals 16 residues. From germline, CDR1 is SGHRS and CDR2 YFSETQ. Here the CDR3 reads CASRTSGSSNTGELFF. CDR3 sequence (DNA): TGCGCCAGCAGGACTAGCGGGAGTTCCAACACCGGGGAGCTGTTTTTT.

This clone occurred a few times. The chain employs TRBV7-6 and TRBJ1-6; 7 nucleotides match TRBD1. CDR1 is SGHVS and CDR2 is FNYEAQ in the germline V gene. The CDR3 has 14 amino acids. V gave up 4 bases and J gave up 8 bases; unmatched junction bases: 5. The CDR3 protein is CASSSRQGDSPLHF. CDR3 coding DNA: TGTGCCAGCAGCTCTCGACAGGGCGATTCACCCCTCCACTTT. Looking up the rest from reference TRBV7-6 and TRBJ1-6 gives the full variable domain: GAGVSQSPRYKVTKRGQDVALRCDPISGHVSLYWYRQALGQGPEFLTYFNYEAQQDKSGLPNDRFSAERPEGSISTLTIQRTEQRDSAMYRCASSSRQGDSPLHFGNGTRLTVT.

The chain links TRBV6-1 to TRBJ2-5; D possibly corresponds to TRBD1 (6 bases). The length of the CDR3 is 13 residues. With 4 bases removed from V and 4 bases from J, the gap between germline ends came to 10 bases. Germline-derived CDR1 and CDR2 are MNHNS and SASEGT. CDR3 DNA sequence: TGTGCCAGCAGTGTAACAGGGACAGAGACCCAGTACTTC. Its translation is CASSVTGTETQYF.

V is TRBV4-1 and J is TRBJ2-7; D not certain. Germline CDR1 reads MGHRA; CDR2 reads YSYEKL. The CDR3 loop spans 15 amino acids. The V gene lost 0 bases and the J gene lost 3 bases, with 12 bases spanning the gap. The CDR3 DNA sequence: TGCGCCAGCAGCCAAGAAGCTGCCCCGTACTACGAGCAGTACTTC. It yields the protein CASSQEAAPYYEQYF.

The chain joins TRBV6-6 to TRBJ1-2, with D perhaps TRBD1 (6 bases). This CDR3 spans 13 amino acids. V shed 6 bases and J shed 2 bases, with 10 bases lying between them. The V gene's germline CDR1 is MNHNY and CDR2 SVGAGI (reference sequence). The CDR3 region is CASRLTGNYGYTF. In DNA form, the CDR3 reads TGTGCCAGCAGGCTAACAGGGAACTATGGCTACACCTTC.

This rearrangement joins TRBV27 to TRBJ2-1; 10 bases line up with TRBD1. V lost 4 bases and J lost 5; bases outside the gene matches: 11. The CDR3 extends over 17 amino acids. Germline values: CDR1 MNHEY, CDR2 SMNVEV (reference sequence). The CDR3 is CASSSTKRGQGHNEQFF. The CDR3 DNA reads as TGTGCCAGCAGTTCCACCAAGCGGGGACAGGGGCACAATGAGCAGTTCTTC.

V gene TRBV9 combines with J gene TRBJ1-1; TRBD1 might be the D (6 bases). V dropped 3 bases and J dropped 1 base, with 13 bases sitting between them. Germline-derived CDR1 and CDR2 are SGDLS and YYNGEE. The CDR3 has 15 amino acids. CDR3 sequence reads: CASSGNRVANTEAFF. CDR3 in DNA: TGTGCCAGCAGCGGAAACAGGGTGGCGAACACTGAAGCTTTCTTT. The full variable domain, in which reference TRBV9 and TRBJ1-1 provide the parts outside the CDR3, is DSGVTQTPKHLITATGQRVTLRCSPRSGDLSVYWYQQSLDQGLQFLIQYYNGEERAKGNILERFSAQQFPDLHSELNLSSLELGDSALYFCASSGNRVANTEAFFGQGTRLTVV.

This clone appeared a few times. This chain connects TRBV27 to TRBJ2-1; 8 nucleotides align to TRBD2. Germline CDR1 is MNHEY and CDR2 is SMNVEV (reference sequence). V shed 2 bases, J shed 2 bases, and the junction held 5 bases outside the gene matches. CDR3 size: 16 residues. As DNA, the CDR3 is TGTGCCAGCAGTTTAACCCGACTAGCGACCTACAATGAGCAGTTCTTC. Translation: CASSLTRLATYNEQFF.

The chain joins TRBV18 to TRBJ2-7, with 7 nucleotides matching TRBD1. Germline trimming cut 6 bases from V and 0 bases from J; bases unmatched to any gene: 8. The CDR3 consists of 15 residues. Germline V CDR1 and CDR2: KGHSH, LQKENI. CDR3 nucleotides: TGTGCCAGCTCGTATCACCGGGACAGCTCCTACGAGCAGTACTTC. This translates into CASSYHRDSSYEQYF.

The chain is built from TRBV11-2 and TRBJ2-5; 7 positions agree with TRBD1. The V gene's germline CDR1 is SGHAT and CDR2 FQNNGV. J gave up 1 base and V 3 bases, and 8 bases lay outside the gene matches. The CDR3 runs to 16 residues. The CDR3 region is CASSLGQPGPQETQYF. The DNA of the CDR3 is TGTGCCAGCAGCTTGGGACAGCCCGGCCCCCAAGAGACCCAGTACTTC.

The CDR3 region has the DNA TGTGCCAGCAGGGCGCGGGAGGGCCTTACGCAGTATTTT. It yields the protein CASRAREGLTQYF. The V call is TRBV2, the J call TRBJ2-3, with 9 positions matching TRBD2. Germline V gene data show CDR1 as SNHLY and CDR2 as FYNNEI. Losses at the gene ends were 6 bases for V and 8 bases for J; bases not matched to a gene: 6. The CDR3 spans 13 residues. Full variable domain (missing parts from reference TRBV2 and TRBJ2-3): EPEVTQTPSHQVTQMGQEVILRCVPISNHLYFYWYRQILGQKVEFLVSFYNNEISEKSEIFDDQFSVERPDGSNFTLKIRSTKLEDSAMYFCASRAREGLTQYFGPGTRLTVL.

The V gene is TRBV28, the J gene TRBJ2-7, with 13 bases identical to TRBD2. CDR1 is MDHEN and CDR2 is SYDVKM in the germline V gene. The CDR3 spans 15 residues. With 5 bases clipped from V and 4 bases from J, the junction kept 5 bases outside the gene matches. The CDR3 DNA sequence: TGTGCCAGCAGTCGATGGACTAGCGGGAGTTACGAGCAGTACTTC. Translating it yields CASSRWTSGSYEQYF.

The rearrangement joins TRBV5-4 to TRBJ2-7, with 9 bases fitting TRBD2. Germline loops: CDR1 SGHNT, CDR2 YYREEE (reference sequence). V dropped 1 base and J dropped 3; count of bases not matched to a gene: 14. CDR3 length: 18 amino acids. Here the CDR3 reads CASSLTGLADPRGYEQYF. DNA of the CDR3: TGTGCCAGCAGCTTGACGGGACTAGCCGACCCCCGGGGCTACGAGCAGTACTTC.

The chain joins TRBV13 to TRBJ1-6; 11 bases are a match to TRBD1. The CDR3 contains 16 residues. Trimming took 4 bases from V and 8 from J; bases not matched to a gene: 7. Per the germline V gene, CDR1 is PRHDT and CDR2 is FYEKMQ (reference sequence). Written as DNA, the CDR3 is TGTGCCAGCAGCTCCCCCGGGGGACAGGGGGATTCACCCCTCCACTTT. The encoded protein is CASSSPGGQGDSPLHF.

This clone showed up just a few times. The chain is built from TRBV5-4 and TRBJ2-2, with 8 bases matching TRBD2. The CDR3 loop spans 15 amino acids. The germline V gene encodes CDR1 SGHNT and CDR2 YYREEE (reference sequence). V lost 1 base to trimming and J lost 6 bases; unmatched junction nucleotides: 5. The CDR3 region is CASSLPAGGAGELFF. The CDR3 DNA reads TGTGCCAGCAGCTTGCCCGCGGGAGGCGCCGGGGAGCTGTTTTTT.

Regarding this clone: Just one base apart from a much larger clone, this may be a read error. The chain has TRBV7-9 and TRBJ2-5; the D is unclear. The J call may not be correct, given that the DNA end is closer to TRBJ2-7. Germline values: CDR1 SEHNR, CDR2 FQNEAQ (reference sequence). The CDR3 runs 12 residues. Here the CDR3 reads CASSLERYEQYF. The CDR3 DNA reads as TGTGCCAGCAGCTTAGAGCGCTACGAGCAGTACTTC.

CDR3 sequence (DNA): TGTGCCAGCAGCTTCGCTCCACATCAGGGCTACGAGCAGTACTTC. Translation gives CASSFAPHQGYEQYF. The chain combines TRBV7-8 with TRBJ2-7, with D perhaps TRBD1 (5 bases). Trimming took 3 bases from V and 3 from J, leaving 15 bases between them. From germline, CDR1 is SGHVS and CDR2 FQNEAQ. The CDR3 is made up of 15 amino acids.

The chain is built from TRBV28 and TRBJ2-1, with 15 bases fitting TRBD2. V lost 5 bases to trimming and J lost 7 bases; unmatched junction nucleotides: 12. Germline CDR1 reads MDHEN; CDR2 reads SYDVKM. CDR3 length equals 18 residues. CDR3 amino acids: CASSPSPGLAGGANEQFF. The CDR3, as DNA: TGTGCCAGCAGTCCCTCCCCGGGACTAGCGGGAGGCGCTAATGAGCAGTTCTTC. Full variable domain (rest looked up from reference TRBV28 and TRBJ2-1): DVKVTQSSRYLVKRTGEKVFLECVQDMDHENMFWYRQDPGLGLRLIYFSYDVKMKEKGDIPEGYSVSREKKERFSLILESASTNQTSMYLCASSPSPGLAGGANEQFFGPGTRLTVL.

This clone appeared once. This CDR3 is CASSILKGQEYF. The CDR3 DNA sequence: TGTGCCAGCAGCATCTTAAAAGGACAGGAGTACTTC. The V gene is TRBV28, the J gene TRBJ2-7, with TRBD1 matching 7 bases. Germline V gene lookup returns CDR1 MDHEN and CDR2 SYDVKM. There are 12 residues in the CDR3. Losses at the gene ends were 6 bases for V and 11 bases for J; bases not matched to a gene: 10.

The chain is built from TRBV27 and TRBJ1-1; D is unclear. Trimming took 2 bases from V and 5 from J, leaving 12 bases between them. The CDR3 has 14 amino acids. Germline V gene lookup returns CDR1 MNHEY and CDR2 SMNVEV (reference sequence). Here the CDR3 DNA reads TGTGCCAGCAGTTTACGAGGGTGGGCTACTGAAGCTTTCTTT. Encoded protein: CASSLRGWATEAFF.